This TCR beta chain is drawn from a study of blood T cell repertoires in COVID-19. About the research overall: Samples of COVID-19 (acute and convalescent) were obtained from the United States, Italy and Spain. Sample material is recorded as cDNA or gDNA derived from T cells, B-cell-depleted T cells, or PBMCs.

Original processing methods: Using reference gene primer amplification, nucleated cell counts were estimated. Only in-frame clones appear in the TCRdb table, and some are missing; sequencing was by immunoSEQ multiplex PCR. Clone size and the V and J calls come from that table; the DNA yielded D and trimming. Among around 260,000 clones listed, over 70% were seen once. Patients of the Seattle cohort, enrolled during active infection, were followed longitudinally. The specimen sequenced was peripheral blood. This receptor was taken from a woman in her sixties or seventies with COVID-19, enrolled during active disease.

The CDR3 region has the DNA TGTGCGACCAGAGGGGGCAGCAATCAGCCCCAGCATTTT. Translated, it gives CATRGGSNQPQHF. The chain uses TRBV28 and TRBJ1-5, with TRBD1 identical over 7 bases. The length of the CDR3 is 13 residues. Germline-derived CDR1 and CDR2 are MDHEN and SYDVKM.